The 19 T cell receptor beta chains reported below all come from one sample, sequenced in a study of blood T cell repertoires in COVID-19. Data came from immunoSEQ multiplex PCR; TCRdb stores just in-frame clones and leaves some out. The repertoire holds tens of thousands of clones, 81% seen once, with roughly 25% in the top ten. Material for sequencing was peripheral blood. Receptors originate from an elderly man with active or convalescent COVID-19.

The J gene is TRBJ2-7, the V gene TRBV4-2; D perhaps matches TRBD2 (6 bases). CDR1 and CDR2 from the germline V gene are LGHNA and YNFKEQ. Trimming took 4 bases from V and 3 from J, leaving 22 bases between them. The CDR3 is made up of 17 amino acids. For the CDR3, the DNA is TGTGCCAGCAGCCCCGTAGGAGGGCCAGGTGGGCTCTACGAGCAGTACTTC. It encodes CASSPVGGPGGLYEQYF.

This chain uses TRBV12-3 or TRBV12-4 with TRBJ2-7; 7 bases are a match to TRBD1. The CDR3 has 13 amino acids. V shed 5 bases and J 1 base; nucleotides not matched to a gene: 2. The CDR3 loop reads CASSRTGSYEQYF. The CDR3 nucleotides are TGTGCCAGCAGTCGGACAGGTTCCTACGAGCAGTACTTC.

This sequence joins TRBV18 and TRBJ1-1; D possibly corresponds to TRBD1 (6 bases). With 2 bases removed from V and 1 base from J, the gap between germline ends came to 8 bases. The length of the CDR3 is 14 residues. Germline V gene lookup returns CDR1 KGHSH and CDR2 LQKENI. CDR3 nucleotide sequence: TGTGCCAGCTCACCAACGACAGGGAACACTGAAGCTTTCTTT. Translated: CASSPTTGNTEAFF.

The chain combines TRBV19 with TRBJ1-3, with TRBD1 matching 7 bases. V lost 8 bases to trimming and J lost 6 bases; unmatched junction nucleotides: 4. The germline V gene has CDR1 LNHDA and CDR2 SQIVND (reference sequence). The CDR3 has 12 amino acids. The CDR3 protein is CASRGTVNTIYF. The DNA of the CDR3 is TGTGCCAGTCGCGGGACAGTAAACACCATATATTTT.

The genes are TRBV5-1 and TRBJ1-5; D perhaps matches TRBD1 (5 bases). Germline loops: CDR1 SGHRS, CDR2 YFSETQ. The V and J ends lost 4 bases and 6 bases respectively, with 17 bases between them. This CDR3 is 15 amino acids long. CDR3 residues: CASSQEGGTVQPQHF. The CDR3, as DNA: TGCGCCAGCAGCCAGGAGGGCGGGACGGTTCAGCCCCAGCATTTT.

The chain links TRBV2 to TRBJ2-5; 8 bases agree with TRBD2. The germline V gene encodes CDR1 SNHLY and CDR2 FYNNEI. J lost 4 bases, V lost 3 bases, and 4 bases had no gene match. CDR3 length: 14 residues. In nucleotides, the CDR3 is TGTGCCAGCAGTGATTTTGGACTAGCAGAGACCCAGTACTTC. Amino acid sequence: CASSDFGLAETQYF.

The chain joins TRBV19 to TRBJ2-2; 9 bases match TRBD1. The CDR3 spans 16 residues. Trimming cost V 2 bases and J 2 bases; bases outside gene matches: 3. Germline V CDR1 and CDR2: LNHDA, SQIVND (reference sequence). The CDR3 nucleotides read TGTGCCAGTAGTATACCGGGACAGGGAAACACCGGGGAGCTGTTTTTT. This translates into CASSIPGQGNTGELFF.

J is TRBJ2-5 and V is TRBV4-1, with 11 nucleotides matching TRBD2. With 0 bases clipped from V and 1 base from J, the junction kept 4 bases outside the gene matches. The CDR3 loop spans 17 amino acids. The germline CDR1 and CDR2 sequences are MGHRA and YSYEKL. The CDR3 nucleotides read TGCGCCAGCAGCCAAGAGTCTAGCGGGGGGCCCCAAGAGACCCAGTACTTC. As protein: CASSQESSGGPQETQYF.

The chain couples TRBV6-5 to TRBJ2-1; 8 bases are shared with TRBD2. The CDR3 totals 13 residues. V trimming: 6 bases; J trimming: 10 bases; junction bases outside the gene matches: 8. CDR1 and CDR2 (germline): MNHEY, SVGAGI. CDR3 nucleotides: TGTGCCAGCAGAACTGGCGGGGGGCAGGAGCAGTTCTTC. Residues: CASRTGGGQEQFF.

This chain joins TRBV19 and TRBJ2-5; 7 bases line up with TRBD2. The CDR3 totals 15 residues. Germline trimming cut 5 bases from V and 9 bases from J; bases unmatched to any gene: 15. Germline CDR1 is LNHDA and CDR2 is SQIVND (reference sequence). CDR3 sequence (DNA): TGTGCCAGTAGTTCAAGCGGGGCAAAGATGGGTTCCCAGTACTTC. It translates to CASSSSGAKMGSQYF. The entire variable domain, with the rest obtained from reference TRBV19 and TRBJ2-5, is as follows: DGGITQSPKYLFRKEGQNVTLSCEQNLNHDAMYWYRQDPGQGLRLIYYSQIVNDFQKGDIAEGYSVSREKKESFPLTVTSAQKNPTAFYLCASSSSGAKMGSQYFGPGTRLLVL.

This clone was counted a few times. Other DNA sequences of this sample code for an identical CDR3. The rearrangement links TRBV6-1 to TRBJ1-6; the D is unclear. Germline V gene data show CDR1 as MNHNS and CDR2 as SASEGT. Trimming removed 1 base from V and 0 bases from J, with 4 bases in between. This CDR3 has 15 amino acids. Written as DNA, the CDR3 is TGTGCCAGCAGTGAAGACAGCTCCTATAATTCACCCCTCCACTTT. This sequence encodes CASSEDSSYNSPLHF.

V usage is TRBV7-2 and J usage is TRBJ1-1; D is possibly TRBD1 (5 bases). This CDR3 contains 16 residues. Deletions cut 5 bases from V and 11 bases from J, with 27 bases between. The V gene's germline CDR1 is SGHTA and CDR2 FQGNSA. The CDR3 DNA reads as TGTGCCAGCAGCGAAACCGCGGGACGGGGTTCGTATCGGGCTTTCTTT. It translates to CASSETAGRGSYRAFF.

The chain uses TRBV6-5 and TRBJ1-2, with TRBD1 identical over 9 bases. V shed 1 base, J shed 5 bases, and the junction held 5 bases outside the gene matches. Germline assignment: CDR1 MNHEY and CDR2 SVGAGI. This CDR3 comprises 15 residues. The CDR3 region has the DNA TGTGCCAGCAGTTACTTGGACAGGGGTATATATGGCTACACCTTC. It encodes CASSYLDRGIYGYTF.

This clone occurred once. The DNA of the CDR3 is TGTGCCAGCAGTTACCAACCGGGGGAATATGGCTACACCTTC. Its protein is CASSYQPGEYGYTF. The chain links TRBV6-5 to TRBJ1-2; possibly TRBD1 for D (5 bases). V was pared by 2 bases and J by 5 bases, with 12 bases between. The CDR3 runs to 14 residues. Germline loops: CDR1 MNHEY, CDR2 SVGAGI.

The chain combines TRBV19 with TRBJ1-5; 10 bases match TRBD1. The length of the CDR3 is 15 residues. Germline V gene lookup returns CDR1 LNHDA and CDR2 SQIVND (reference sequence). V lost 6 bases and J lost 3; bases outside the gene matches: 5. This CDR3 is CASRRTGGANQPQHF. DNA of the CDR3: TGTGCCAGTAGGCGGACAGGGGGAGCCAATCAGCCCCAGCATTTT.

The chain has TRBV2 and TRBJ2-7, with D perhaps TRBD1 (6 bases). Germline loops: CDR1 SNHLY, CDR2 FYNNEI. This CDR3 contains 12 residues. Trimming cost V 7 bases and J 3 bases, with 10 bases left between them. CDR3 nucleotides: TGTGCCAGCATAGGACAGAGCTACGAGCAGTACTTC. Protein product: CASIGQSYEQYF.

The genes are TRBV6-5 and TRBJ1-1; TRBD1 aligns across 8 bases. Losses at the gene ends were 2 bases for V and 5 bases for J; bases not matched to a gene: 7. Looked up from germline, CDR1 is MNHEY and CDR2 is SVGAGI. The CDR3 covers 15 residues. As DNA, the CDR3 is TGTGCCAGCAGTTACGCCATACAGGGGGGGACTGAAGCTTTCTTT. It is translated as CASSYAIQGGTEAFF.

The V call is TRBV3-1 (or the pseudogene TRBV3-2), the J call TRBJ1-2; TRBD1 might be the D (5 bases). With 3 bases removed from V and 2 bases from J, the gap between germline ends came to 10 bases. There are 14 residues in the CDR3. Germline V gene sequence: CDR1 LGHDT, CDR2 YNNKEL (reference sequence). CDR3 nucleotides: TGTGCCAGCAGCCAGGCCACAGGAAACTATGGCTACACCTTC. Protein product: CASSQATGNYGYTF.

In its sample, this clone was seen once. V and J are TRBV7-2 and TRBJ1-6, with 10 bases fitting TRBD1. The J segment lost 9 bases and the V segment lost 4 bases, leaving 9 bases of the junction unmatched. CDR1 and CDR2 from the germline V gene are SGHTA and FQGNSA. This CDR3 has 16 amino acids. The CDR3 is CASSSGQGGFGSPLHF. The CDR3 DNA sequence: TGTGCCAGCAGCTCCGGACAGGGGGGGTTTGGTTCACCCCTCCACTTT.